This T cell receptor beta chain was identified during a study of blood T cells in healthy people across ages. General study findings and limits: Researchers deemed the diversity estimates from one million T cells underestimates.

Sample-barcoded 5' priming and a J-beta primer mix drove a second PCR of about 6 to 12 cycles. A tag from a template-switch adaptor with 12 random nucleotides marked each cDNA molecule. TCRdb fed the 5' RACE reads into MiXCR, producing one record per CDR3 protein. The repertoire has roughly 720,000 distinct CDR3 sequences, 40% to 65% of them found once; the top ten carry approximately 40%. Extraction of total RNA produced a minimum of 5 micrograms from each sample. With respect to this clonotype: The antigen is not known.

Trimming cost V 2 bases and J 7 bases; bases outside gene matches: 6. The CDR3 covers 15 residues. Germline lookup yields CDR1 MNHNY and CDR2 SVGAGI (reference sequence). The receptor was isolated from an elderly man in good health. The rearrangement links TRBV6-6 to TRBJ1-4; the match to TRBD1 covers 8 bases. Sequences were obtained from blood. CDR3 in DNA: TGTGCCAGCAGTTACCCAGGACAGGGTTTTGAAAAACTGTTTTTT. This gives the protein CASSYPGQGFEKLFF.